This TCR beta chain was observed in a study of molecular identifiers for immune sequencing clone quantification (dated 2018 in TCRdb). Turning to the overall study: For a replicate experiment, RNA from around 20,000 or 100,000 naive CD8 T cells was divided into five aliquots, of which four were sequenced. This methods study benchmarked molecular-identifier clustering-based TCR repertoire sequencing (MIDCIRS) and TCR RNA copy counting, using CD8 T cells to do so.

Library preparation was by PCR. TCRdb names Illumina HiSeq 4000 as the instrument used. Bulk TCR libraries were prepared as previously described, using TCR primers listed in Table S5. Total RNA was purified with the Qiagen AllPrep DNA/RNA kit. Reads from multiple sequencing runs of the same library were pooled before analysis. In the authors' own workflow: Reads were retained only if their TCR constant sequence matched exactly, and those retained reads were trimmed to 150 nt and grouped according to their 12-nt molecular barcodes. Reads in each barcode group were sub-clustered using a 15% Levenshtein threshold, and a quality-weighted consensus sequence was built for each RNA molecule. Non-functional sequences were excluded, and lower-count sequences lying one edit away from another sequence were also excluded. On the basis of fitting two negative binomial distributions, barcode sub-clusters with fewer than 20% of the maximum read count were discarded. TCRdb reprocessed the public reads (quality trimming at Q25 with fastp, clone calling with MiXCR) and kept in-frame beta chains. Rows with a matching CDR3 protein are joined into one entry that keeps the most common DNA and genes. The V and J calls reflect TCRdb's pipeline rather than the authors' work. This sample has about 68,000 distinct CDR3 sequences in its table, and 15% to 20% of those were observed once. Approximately 1.5% of the sample is held by the ten biggest clonotypes.

V loses 6 bases of germline sequence and J loses 4 bases, and the interval between the two ends is 12 bases. The CDR3 numbers 14 residues from cysteine through phenylalanine. Kept here is only the CDR3 DNA, which spans 42 bases and is read in frame from base 1. Looking up the germline V gene yields CDR1 SGHVS and CDR2 FNYEAQ. The study at large found these results: Spiked-in Jurkat TCR RNA equivalent to a single cell was reported to be detectable even among approximately 1.1 million naive CD8 T cells. The naive libraries included spiked-in Jurkat TCR RNA (10 copies' worth), and this Jurkat TCR RNA is not part of the donor repertoire. In CMV-specific effector cells, clones with more than 20 RNA copies contained over 99% of molecules, whereas in naive cells such clones contained under 1% of molecules. When barcode sub-clustering was left out, chimeric consensus sequences inflated TCR diversity, with chimeras reaching as high as 47%. Highly expanded clone sizes could be underestimated because identical TCR molecules may share a barcode. Modeling estimated around 3.2 recovered TCR RNA copies per cell, compared with about 10 by digital PCR, which implies about 30% capture efficiency.

About this clonotype itself: No antigen is known for it. No base quality information exists; no much larger clone differs at one position.

Naive CD8 T cell libraries were made from approximately 20,000 to 1,000,000 sorted cells using 10%, 30% or 50% of purified RNA. On a BD FACSAria II, naive CD8 T cells were FACS-sorted as CD8+CD4-CCR7+CD45RA+ and collected into RLT Plus buffer. Around 11 TCR copies' worth of Jurkat RNA were spiked into roughly 17,000-1,100,000 naive CD8 T cell samples to test detection sensitivity. Enrichment of CD8 T cells was performed with RosetteSep CD8+ T Cell Enrichment Cocktail and Ficoll-Paque, after which ACK red cell lysis was carried out. The TCR was taken from a human donor in good health. Some libraries in this study had Jurkat cell RNA spiked in. The chain employs TRBV7-6 and TRBJ2-2; the D call is tentative, TRBD1 or TRBD2, as each matches 6 bases. What was sequenced was naive CD8+ T cells from blood, with Jurkat cell RNA spiked in. This specimen's cell subset or site label, interpreted: FACS-sorted CD8+CD4-CCR7+CD45RA+ naive T cells. The CDR3 sequence is CASSSGGGTGELFF. The nucleotide sequence is given as TGTGCCAGCAGTTCCGGGGGCGGCACCGGGGAGCTGTTTTTT.